The following is a T cell receptor (beta chain) sequence with its context. This sample stems from a study of blood T cell repertoires in COVID-19. Trimming removed 4 bases from V and 2 bases from J; junction bases left unmatched: 9. Germline loops: CDR1 SGHRS, CDR2 YFSETQ. The CDR3 has 16 amino acids. Original data processing: Amplified reference gene primers provided the basis for estimating nucleated cell counts. The protocol was immunoSEQ multiplex PCR, while the TCRdb copy is restricted to in-frame clones and leaves out a portion. V, J and clone size are taken as reported in that table, and D and trimming were inferred from the DNA itself. This sample carries some 150,000 clones, less than 85% of them seen once, and the ten largest clones take over 7.5%.

The sequencing input was peripheral blood. The rearrangement uses TRBV5-1 and TRBJ2-1; 7 nucleotides match TRBD2. This sequence was found in a woman aged 80 or over in a cohort sampled during active or convalescent COVID-19. CDR3 sequence reads: CASSLPSAGTYNEQFF. The DNA for the CDR3 is TGCGCCAGCAGCCTCCCCTCAGCGGGGACCTACAATGAGCAGTTCTTC.